A single T cell receptor (beta chain) is shown here with its context. Its antigen is unidentified. This sample was taken from a study of cytomegalovirus exposure and HLA in healthy donors. Background on the study: In terms of ancestry, the Caucasian-associated cluster contained roughly 80% of the approximately 430 genotyped donors.

Study-wide results and limits: Many donors shared some public TCRs, even though most TCR sequences were rare.

The germline CDR1 and CDR2 sequences are SEHNR and FQNEAQ (reference sequence). Unmatched junction bases numbered 14, after V lost 5 bases and J lost 4 bases. The CDR3 runs to 18 residues. In the PCR, 60 Vbeta and 13 Jbeta primers were used. Assay: immunoSEQ multiplex PCR; the TCRdb copy retains only in-frame clones and omits some. Among about 130,000 clones listed, around 72% were seen once. The chain carries TRBV7-9 and TRBJ1-1, with 12 bases aligning to TRBD1. The source is a human donor in good health. The sequenced sample was PBMCs. The DNA for the CDR3 is TGTGCCAGCAGCCCCTTACTTGGGACAGGGGGCAAGGGCACTGAAGCTTTCTTT. Protein sequence: CASSPLLGTGGKGTEAFF. The full variable domain, completed using reference TRBV7-9 and TRBJ1-1, is DTGVSQNPRHKITKRGQNVTFRCDPISEHNRLYWYRQTLGQGPEFLTYFQNEAQLEKSRLLSDRFSAERPKGSFSTLEIQRTEQGDSAMYLCASSPLLGTGGKGTEAFFGQGTRLTVV.